A selection of T cell receptor beta chains follows, all from one sample in a study of T cells in Graves' hyperthyroidism and ophthalmopathy. TCRdb re-called the multiplex PCR reads with MiXCR, one entry per CDR3 protein. The table lists hundreds of thousands of distinct CDR3 sequences, around 20% of them singletons, with 16% in the top ten. The sample comprised blood. These receptors were collected from a woman aged 45-65 years with Graves' hyperthyroidism that later progressed to Graves' ophthalmopathy. Each CDR3 is given with its conserved first and last residue. D genes are given only for firm matches. Clone size appears in some rows only: once, few, many, or a class for an expanded clone.

d_call	v_call	j_call	clone_size	cdr3_aa	cdr3_nt
TRBD1	TRBV7-2	TRBJ2-3	few	CASSLALIRDRGILGTDTQYF	TGTGCCAGCAGCTTAGCGCTAATCCGGGACAGGGGGATCCTCGGCACAGATACGCAGTATTTT
TRBD1	TRBV3-1	TRBJ1-6	-	CASSRDRVGDSPLHF	TGTGCCAGCAGCAGGGACAGGGTGGGCGATTCACCCCTCCACTTT
TRBD1	TRBV6-2/TRBV6-3	TRBJ2-3	few	CASSRGTGWDTDTQYF	TGTGCCAGCAGCCGAGGGACAGGGTGGGACACAGATACGCAGTATTTT
TRBD1	TRBV27	TRBJ1-5	many	CASAGTGDFQPQHF	TGTGCCAGTGCCGGGACAGGGGACTTTCAGCCCCAGCATTTT
-	TRBV6-1	TRBJ2-1	few	CASSELETYNEQFF	TGTGCCAGCAGTGAACTTGAGACCTACAATGAGCAGTTCTTC
TRBD1	TRBV5-8	TRBJ2-5	few	CASSRDRGGLEETQYF	TGTGCCAGCAGCCGGGACAGGGGGGGATTAGAGGAGACCCAGTACTTC
-	TRBV7-9	TRBJ1-1	few	CASSLARKDTEAFF	TGTGCCAGCAGCTTAGCGCGCAAAGACACTGAAGCTTTCTTT
-	TRBV3-1	TRBJ2-1	many	CASSPGGQGSHEQFF	TGTGCCAGCAGCCCCGGGGGGCAGGGGTCCCATGAGCAGTTCTTC
-	TRBV11-2	TRBJ2-3	many	CASSFGPDRTDTQYF	TGTGCCAGCAGCTTCGGACCCGACCGCACAGATACGCAGTATTTT
-	TRBV2	TRBJ2-3	many	CASTTGGTDTQYF	TGTGCCAGCACGACGGGGGGCACAGATACGCAGTATTTT
TRBD1	TRBV2	TRBJ1-4	many	CASTPDRAEEKLFF	TGTGCCAGCACCCCTGACAGGGCGGAAGAAAAACTGTTTTTT
-	TRBV30	TRBJ1-2	-	CAWSEPGEGYGYTF	TGTGCCTGGAGTGAGCCGGGGGAAGGCTATGGCTACACCTTC
-	TRBV6-2/TRBV6-3	TRBJ1-4	-	CASSDASGAGEKLFF	TGTGCCAGCAGCGACGCTTCAGGGGCCGGTGAAAAACTGTTTTTT
TRBD1	TRBV27	TRBJ1-1	-	CASSLGQGMNTEASF	TGTGCCAGCAGTTTGGGACAGGGAATGAACACTGAAGCTTCCTTT
TRBD1	TRBV19	TRBJ2-1	-	CASSIYRGNLNEQFF	TGTGCCAGTAGTATTTACAGGGGCAACCTCAATGAGCAGTTCTTC
TRBD2	TRBV20-1	TRBJ2-2	many	CSARSGLPNTGELFF	TGCAGTGCTAGATCGGGACTACCGAACACCGGGGAGCTGTTTTTT
-	TRBV10-3	TRBJ1-2	few	CAISGLTGTTNYGYTF	TGTGCCATCAGTGGCCTCACCGGGACAACTAACTATGGCTACACCTTC
-	TRBV5-1	TRBJ1-2	many	CASSQRGGDNYGYTF	TGCGCCAGCAGCCAGAGGGGCGGGGACAACTATGGCTACACCTTC
TRBD2	TRBV7-9	TRBJ2-2	many	CASGTRGSGELFF	TGTGCCAGCGGGACTAGAGGGTCCGGGGAGCTGTTTTTT
TRBD1	TRBV2	TRBJ1-5	many	CASTRDSLPLSNQPQHF	TGTGCCAGCACGAGGGACAGCTTACCCCTTAGCAATCAGCCCCAGCATTTT
TRBD1	TRBV20-1	TRBJ2-7	many	CSAKKTGAGEQYF	TGCAGTGCTAAAAAGACAGGGGCTGGCGAGCAGTACTTC
TRBD1	TRBV4-1	TRBJ1-2	few	CASSQRAGTVDHGYTF	TGCGCCAGCAGCCAAAGGGCCGGGACAGTCGATCATGGCTACACCTTC
-	TRBV6-1	TRBJ1-4	-	CASSKVGGYGGYEKLFF	TGTGCCAGCAGTAAGGTTGGGGGCTACGGGGGTTATGAAAAACTGTTTTTT
-	TRBV3-1	TRBJ1-1	many	CASSDHGIRGAEAFF	TGTGCCAGCAGCGATCACGGCATAAGGGGGGCTGAAGCTTTCTTT
-	TRBV20-1	TRBJ1-1	few	CSAITGLAAFF	TGCAGTGCTATCACGGGGTTGGCAGCTTTCTTT